This T cell receptor (beta chain) emerged from a study of blood T cell repertoires in COVID-19. Study in general: Sources were T cells, B-cell-depleted T cells, or PBMCs; the material itself was cDNA or gDNA.

In the source study's methods: Quantification of nucleated cells was approximated via reference gene primer amplification. The repertoire was sequenced with immunoSEQ multiplex PCR; TCRdb's copy has only in-frame clones and lacks some. D and trimming were read from the DNA, whereas the V and J calls and clone size are those reported in that table. The sample carries approximately 170,000 clones, about 85% recorded once. Germline V gene sequence: CDR1 LNHNV, CDR2 YYDKDF (reference sequence). V lost 5 bases to trimming and J lost 6 bases, with 14 bases between them. The CDR3 spans 14 residues. This TCR derives from a woman aged 45-59 years who had recovered from COVID-19. The genes are TRBV15 and TRBJ1-5; D may be TRBD1 (5 bases). Sample: PBMCs or T cells enriched from blood (not recorded which). The CDR3 DNA follows: TGTGCCACCAGCCACTTCGGGGGAGGTCAGCCCCAGCATTTT. Residues: CATSHFGGGQPQHF.